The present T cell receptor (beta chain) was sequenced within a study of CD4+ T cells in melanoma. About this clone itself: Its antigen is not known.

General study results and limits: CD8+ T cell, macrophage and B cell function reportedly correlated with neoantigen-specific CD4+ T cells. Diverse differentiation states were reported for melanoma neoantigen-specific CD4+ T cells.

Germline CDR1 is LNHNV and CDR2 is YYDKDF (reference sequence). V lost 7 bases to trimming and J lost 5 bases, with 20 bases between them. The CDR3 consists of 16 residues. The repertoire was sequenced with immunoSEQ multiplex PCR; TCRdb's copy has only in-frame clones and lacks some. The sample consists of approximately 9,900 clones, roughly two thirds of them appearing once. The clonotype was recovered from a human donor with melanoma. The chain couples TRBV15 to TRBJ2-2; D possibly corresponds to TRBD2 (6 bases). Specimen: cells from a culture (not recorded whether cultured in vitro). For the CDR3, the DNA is TGTGCCACCAACCGGAGGGCGGGTGCGATTACCGGGGAGCTGTTTTTT. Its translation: CATNRRAGAITGELFF.